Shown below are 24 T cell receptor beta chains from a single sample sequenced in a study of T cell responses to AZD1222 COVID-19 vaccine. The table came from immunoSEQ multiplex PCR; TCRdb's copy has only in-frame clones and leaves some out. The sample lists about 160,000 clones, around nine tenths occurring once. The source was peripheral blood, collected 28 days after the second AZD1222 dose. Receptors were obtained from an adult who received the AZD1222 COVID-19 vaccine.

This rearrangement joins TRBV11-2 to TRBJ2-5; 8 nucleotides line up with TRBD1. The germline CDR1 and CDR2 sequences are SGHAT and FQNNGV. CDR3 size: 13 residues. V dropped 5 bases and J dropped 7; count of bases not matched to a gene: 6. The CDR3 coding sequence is TGTGCCAGCAGCCAGGACAGGGACGGGACCCAGTACTTC. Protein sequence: CASSQDRDGTQYF.

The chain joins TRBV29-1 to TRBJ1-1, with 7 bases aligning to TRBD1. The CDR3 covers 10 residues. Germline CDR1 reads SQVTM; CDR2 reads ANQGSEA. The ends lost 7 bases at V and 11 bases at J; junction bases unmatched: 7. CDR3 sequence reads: CSGLQGRAFF. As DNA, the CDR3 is TGCAGCGGCCTACAGGGGAGGGCTTTCTTT.

CDR3 residues: CASSRQENTEAFF. In nucleotides, the CDR3 is TGTGCCAGCAGTCGACAGGAGAACACTGAAGCTTTCTTT. This chain uses TRBV6-2 or TRBV6-3 with TRBJ1-1; possibly TRBD1 for D (6 bases). The CDR3 is 13 residues long. Germline CDR1 and CDR2: MNHEY and SVGEGT. With 5 bases removed from V and 1 base from J, the gap between germline ends came to 8 bases.

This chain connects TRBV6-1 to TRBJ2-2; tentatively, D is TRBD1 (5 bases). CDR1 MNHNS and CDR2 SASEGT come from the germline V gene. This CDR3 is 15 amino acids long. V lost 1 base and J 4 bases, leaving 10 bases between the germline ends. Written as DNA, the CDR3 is TGTGCCAGCAGTGAAGGCGGCAGGGTCACCGGGGAGCTGTTTTTT. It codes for CASSEGGRVTGELFF.

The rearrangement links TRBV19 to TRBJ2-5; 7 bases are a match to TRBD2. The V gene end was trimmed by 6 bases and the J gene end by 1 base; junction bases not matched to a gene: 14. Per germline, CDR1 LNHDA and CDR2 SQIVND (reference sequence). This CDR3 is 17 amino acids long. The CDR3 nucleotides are TGTGCCAGTAGACACAATGGCGGGCGGGGGACCCAAGAGACCCAGTACTTC. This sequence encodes CASRHNGGRGTQETQYF.

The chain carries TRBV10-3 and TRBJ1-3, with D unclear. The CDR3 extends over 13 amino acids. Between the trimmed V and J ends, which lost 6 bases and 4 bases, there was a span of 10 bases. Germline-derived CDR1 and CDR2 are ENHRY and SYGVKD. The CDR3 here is CAIREGEGNTIYF. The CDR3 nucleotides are TGTGCCATCAGGGAAGGTGAAGGAAACACCATATATTTT.

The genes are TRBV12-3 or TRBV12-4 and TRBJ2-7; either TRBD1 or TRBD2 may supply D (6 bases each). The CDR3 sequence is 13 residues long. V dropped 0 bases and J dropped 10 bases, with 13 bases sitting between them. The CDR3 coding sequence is TGTGCCAGCAGTTTAGCGCAGGGGACTGAACAGTACTTC. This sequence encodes CASSLAQGTEQYF.

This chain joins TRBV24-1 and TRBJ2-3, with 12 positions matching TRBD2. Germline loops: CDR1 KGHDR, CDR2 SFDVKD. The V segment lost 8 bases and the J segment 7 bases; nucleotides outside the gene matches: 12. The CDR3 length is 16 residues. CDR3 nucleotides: TGTGCCACCACTGAGGCTAGCGGGGGGGCCAGATATACGCAGTATTTT. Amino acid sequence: CATTEASGGARYTQYF.

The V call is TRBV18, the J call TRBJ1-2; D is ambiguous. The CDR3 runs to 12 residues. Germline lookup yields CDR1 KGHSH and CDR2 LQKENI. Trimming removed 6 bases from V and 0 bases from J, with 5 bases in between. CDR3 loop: CASSPANYGYTF. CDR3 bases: TGTGCCAGCTCTCCAGCTAACTATGGCTACACCTTC.

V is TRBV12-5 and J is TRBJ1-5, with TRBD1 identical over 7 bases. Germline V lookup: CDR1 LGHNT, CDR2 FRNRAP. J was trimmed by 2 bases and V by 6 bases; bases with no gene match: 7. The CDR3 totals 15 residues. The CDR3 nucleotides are TGTGCTAGTGGACCGGGACAGCCGGGCAATCAGCCCCAGCATTTT. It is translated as CASGPGQPGNQPQHF.

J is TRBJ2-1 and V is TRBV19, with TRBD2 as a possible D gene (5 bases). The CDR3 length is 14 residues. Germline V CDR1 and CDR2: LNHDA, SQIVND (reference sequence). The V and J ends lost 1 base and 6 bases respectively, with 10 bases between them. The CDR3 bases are TGTGCCAGTAGTATAGCGGGATTTGGCAATGAGCAGTTCTTC. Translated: CASSIAGFGNEQFF.

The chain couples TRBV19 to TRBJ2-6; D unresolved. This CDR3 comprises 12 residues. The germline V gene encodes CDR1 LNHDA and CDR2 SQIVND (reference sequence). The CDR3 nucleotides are TGTGGGGTAAGCTCTGGGGCCAACGTCCTGACTTTC. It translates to CGVSSGANVLTF.

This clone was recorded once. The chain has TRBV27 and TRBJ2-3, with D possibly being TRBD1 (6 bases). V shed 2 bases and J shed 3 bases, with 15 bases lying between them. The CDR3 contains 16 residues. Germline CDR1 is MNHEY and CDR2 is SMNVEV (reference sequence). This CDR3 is CASSLQGHQRTDTQYF. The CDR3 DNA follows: TGTGCCAGCAGTTTACAGGGACACCAGCGGACAGATACGCAGTATTTT.

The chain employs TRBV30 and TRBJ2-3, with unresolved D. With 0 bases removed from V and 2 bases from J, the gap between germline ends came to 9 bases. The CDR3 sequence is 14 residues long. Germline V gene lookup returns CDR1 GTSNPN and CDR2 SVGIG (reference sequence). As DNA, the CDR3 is TGTGCCTGGAGTGTCGGCCAGGCCACAGATACGCAGTATTTT. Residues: CAWSVGQATDTQYF.

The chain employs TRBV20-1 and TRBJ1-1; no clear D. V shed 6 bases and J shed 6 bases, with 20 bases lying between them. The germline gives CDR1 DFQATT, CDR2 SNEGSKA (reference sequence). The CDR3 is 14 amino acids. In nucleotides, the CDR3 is TGCAGTGCAAGTAGCGGCTTCTTTGGTCCTGAAGCTTTCTTT. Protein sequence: CSASSGFFGPEAFF.

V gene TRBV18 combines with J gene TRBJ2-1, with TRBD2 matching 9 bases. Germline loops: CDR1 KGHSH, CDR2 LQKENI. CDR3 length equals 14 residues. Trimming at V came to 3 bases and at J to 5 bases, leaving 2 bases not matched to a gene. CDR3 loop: CASSPLAGNNEQFF. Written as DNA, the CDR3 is TGTGCCAGCTCACCTCTAGCGGGGAACAATGAGCAGTTCTTC.

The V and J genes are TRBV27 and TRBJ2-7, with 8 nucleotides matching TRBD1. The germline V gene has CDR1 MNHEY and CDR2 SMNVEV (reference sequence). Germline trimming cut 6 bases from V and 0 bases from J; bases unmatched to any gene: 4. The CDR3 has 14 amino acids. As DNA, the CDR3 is TGTGCCAGCAGCCCGACAGGGGTCTCCTACGAGCAGTACTTC. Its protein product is CASSPTGVSYEQYF.

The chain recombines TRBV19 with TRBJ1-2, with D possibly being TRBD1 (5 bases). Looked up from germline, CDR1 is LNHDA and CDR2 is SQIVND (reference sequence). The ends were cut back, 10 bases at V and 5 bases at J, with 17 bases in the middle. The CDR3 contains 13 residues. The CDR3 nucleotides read TGTGCCACCAAAGGGCAGGGTGGGTATGGCTACACCTTC. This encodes CATKGQGGYGYTF.

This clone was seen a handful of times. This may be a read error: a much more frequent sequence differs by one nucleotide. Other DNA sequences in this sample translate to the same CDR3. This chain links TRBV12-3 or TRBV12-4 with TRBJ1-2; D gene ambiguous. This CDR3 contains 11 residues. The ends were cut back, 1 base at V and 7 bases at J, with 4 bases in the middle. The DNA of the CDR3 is TGTGCCAGCAGTTTAGGGGGTGGCTACACCTTC. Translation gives CASSLGGGYTF.

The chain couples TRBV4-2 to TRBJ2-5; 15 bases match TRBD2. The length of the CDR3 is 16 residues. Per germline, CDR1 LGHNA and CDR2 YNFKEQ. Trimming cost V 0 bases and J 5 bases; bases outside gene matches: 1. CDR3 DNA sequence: TGTGCCAGCAGCCAAGATGGGACTAGCGGGGGGGAGACCCAGTACTTC. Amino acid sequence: CASSQDGTSGGETQYF.

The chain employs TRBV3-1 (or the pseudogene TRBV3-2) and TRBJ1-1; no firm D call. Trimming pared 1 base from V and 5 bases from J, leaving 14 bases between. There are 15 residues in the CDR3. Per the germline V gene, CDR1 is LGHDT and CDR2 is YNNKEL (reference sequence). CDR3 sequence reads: CASSQGSSAWTEAFF. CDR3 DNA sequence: TGTGCCAGCAGCCAAGGCTCGTCGGCTTGGACTGAAGCTTTCTTT.

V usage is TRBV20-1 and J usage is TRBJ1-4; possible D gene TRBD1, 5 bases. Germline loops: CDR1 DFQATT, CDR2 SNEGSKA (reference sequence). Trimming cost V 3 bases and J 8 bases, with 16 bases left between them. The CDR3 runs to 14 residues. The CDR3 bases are TGCAGTGCTAGTTCCTCGGGGGTGGGGGAAAAACTGTTTTTT. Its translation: CSASSSGVGEKLFF.

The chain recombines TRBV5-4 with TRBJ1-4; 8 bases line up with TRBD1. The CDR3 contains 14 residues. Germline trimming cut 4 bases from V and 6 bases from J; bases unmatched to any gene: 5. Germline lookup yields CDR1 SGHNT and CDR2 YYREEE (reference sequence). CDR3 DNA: TGTGCCAGCAGCCCGGACAGGGATCATGAAAAACTGTTTTTT. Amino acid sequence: CASSPDRDHEKLFF.

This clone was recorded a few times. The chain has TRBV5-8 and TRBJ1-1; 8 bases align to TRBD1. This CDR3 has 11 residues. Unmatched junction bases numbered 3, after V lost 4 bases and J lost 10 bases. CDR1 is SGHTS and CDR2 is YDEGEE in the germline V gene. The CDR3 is CASSPDRGAFF. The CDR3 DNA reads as TGTGCCAGCAGCCCTGACAGGGGAGCTTTCTTT.